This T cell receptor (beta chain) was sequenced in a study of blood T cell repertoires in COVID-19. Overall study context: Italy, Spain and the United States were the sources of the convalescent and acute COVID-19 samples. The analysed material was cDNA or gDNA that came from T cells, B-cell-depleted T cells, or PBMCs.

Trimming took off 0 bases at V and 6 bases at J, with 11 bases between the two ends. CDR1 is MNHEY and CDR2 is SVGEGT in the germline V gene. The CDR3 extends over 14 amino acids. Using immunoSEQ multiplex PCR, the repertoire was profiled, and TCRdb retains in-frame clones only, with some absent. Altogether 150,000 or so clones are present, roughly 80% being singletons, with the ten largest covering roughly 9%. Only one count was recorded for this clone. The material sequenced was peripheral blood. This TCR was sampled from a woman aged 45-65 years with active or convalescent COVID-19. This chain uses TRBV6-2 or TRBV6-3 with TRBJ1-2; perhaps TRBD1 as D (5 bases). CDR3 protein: CASSYSTAGNGYTF. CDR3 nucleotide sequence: TGTGCCAGCAGTTACTCGACGGCAGGGAATGGCTACACCTTC.